The rows below give T cell receptor beta chains drawn from one sample of a study of cytotoxic CD8 clonotypes in ibrutinib-treated CLL. Assay: immunoSEQ multiplex PCR; the TCRdb copy retains only in-frame clones and omits some. The profile shows approximately 300,000 clones, roughly 85% of them singletons. Sequencing used PBMCs, obtained before ibrutinib treatment. Receptor source: a human donor with chronic lymphocytic leukemia. Both conserved end residues are part of each CDR3. The order of the fields is clone size, V gene, D gene, J gene, CDR3 DNA, CDR3 protein. The D gene is left open where the match is weak. Expanded clones are given a class, and other clones once, few, many or no size at all.

clone_size: .; v_call: TRBV27; d_call: .; j_call: TRBJ2-7; cdr3_nt: TGTGCCAGCATGCCTCTCCCGGTGACCTACGAGCAGTACTTC; cdr3_aa: CASMPLPVTYEQYF
clone_size: few; v_call: TRBV4-2; d_call: .; j_call: TRBJ2-2; cdr3_nt: TGTGCCAGCAGCCAAGATCCACTGGGTCGGGTAGGGACCGGGGAGCTGTTTTTT; cdr3_aa: CASSQDPLGRVGTGELFF
clone_size: .; v_call: TRBV7-9; d_call: TRBD2; j_call: TRBJ2-3; cdr3_nt: TGTGCCAGCAGCCTGAGCGGGAGTGATACGCAGTATTTT; cdr3_aa: CASSLSGSDTQYF
clone_size: .; v_call: TRBV4-2; d_call: TRBD1; j_call: TRBJ1-2; cdr3_nt: TGTGCCAGCAGCCAAGGACAGGGCTATGGCTATGGCTACACCTTC; cdr3_aa: CASSQGQGYGYGYTF
clone_size: .; v_call: TRBV7-9; d_call: .; j_call: TRBJ1-2; cdr3_nt: TGTGCCAGCAGCTTAGGGTCAGGCCCTTCGGGGGGCTACACCTTC; cdr3_aa: CASSLGSGPSGGYTF
clone_size: .; v_call: TRBV7-8; d_call: .; j_call: TRBJ2-5; cdr3_nt: TGTGCCAGCAGCTTAGTTAGGGGGTTACAAGAGACCCAGTACTTC; cdr3_aa: CASSLVRGLQETQYF
clone_size: .; v_call: TRBV20-1; d_call: .; j_call: TRBJ1-1; cdr3_nt: TGCAGTGCGGGTGGGGGTACTGAAGCTTTCTTT; cdr3_aa: CSAGGGTEAFF
clone_size: .; v_call: TRBV21-1; d_call: .; j_call: TRBJ2-2; cdr3_nt: TGTGCCAGCAGCAAAAGACAGGGCCCGAACACCGGGGAGCTGTTTTTT; cdr3_aa: CASSKRQGPNTGELFF
clone_size: once; v_call: TRBV19; d_call: TRBD1; j_call: TRBJ2-2; cdr3_nt: TGTGCCAGTAGTATGAGACAGGGGGGCTTCTCCGGGGAGCTGTTTTTT; cdr3_aa: CASSMRQGGFSGELFF
clone_size: .; v_call: TRBV4-1; d_call: .; j_call: TRBJ2-1; cdr3_nt: TGCGCCAGCAGCCAAGAAAGGGAGCAGTTCTTC; cdr3_aa: CASSQEREQFF
clone_size: .; v_call: TRBV5-1; d_call: .; j_call: TRBJ2-5; cdr3_nt: TGCGCCAGCAGCTTGATGGGGGGCCAAGAGACCCAGTACTTC; cdr3_aa: CASSLMGGQETQYF
clone_size: .; v_call: TRBV5-4; d_call: TRBD2; j_call: TRBJ2-2; cdr3_nt: TGTGCCAGCAGCTTGGGGTTGATAACTAGCGGGAACACCGGGGAGCTGTTTTTT; cdr3_aa: CASSLGLITSGNTGELFF
clone_size: .; v_call: TRBV6-1; d_call: .; j_call: TRBJ1-1; cdr3_nt: TGTGCCAGCAGTGAAACACCTCATAGCACTGAAGCTTTCTTT; cdr3_aa: CASSETPHSTEAFF
clone_size: .; v_call: TRBV6-5; d_call: TRBD1; j_call: TRBJ1-2; cdr3_nt: TGTGCCAGCACCCCGGACAGGGGGCATATCTATGGCTACACCTTC; cdr3_aa: CASTPDRGHIYGYTF
clone_size: .; v_call: TRBV11-2; d_call: .; j_call: TRBJ1-3; cdr3_nt: TGTGCCAGCAGCTTAGAAGGAGGGGGCTCTGGAAACACCATATATTTT; cdr3_aa: CASSLEGGGSGNTIYF
clone_size: .; v_call: TRBV11-3; d_call: .; j_call: TRBJ2-5; cdr3_nt: TGTGCCAGCAGCTTAGACTCAGGGTTCGGGGAGACCCAGTACTTC; cdr3_aa: CASSLDSGFGETQYF
clone_size: once; v_call: TRBV7-9; d_call: .; j_call: TRBJ2-3; cdr3_nt: TGTGCCAGCAGCCTCCTGAGGGGGGAAAGGACGGATACGCAGTATTTT; cdr3_aa: CASSLLRGERTDTQYF
clone_size: once; v_call: TRBV19; d_call: .; j_call: TRBJ2-3; cdr3_nt: TGTGCCAGTAGTATAGAGGTGGCGGGAGATACGCAGTATTTT; cdr3_aa: CASSIEVAGDTQYF
clone_size: once; v_call: TRBV18; d_call: TRBD2; j_call: TRBJ2-7; cdr3_nt: TGTGCCAGCTCACCGTCGGGAGGGCCAGGCTACGAGCAGTACTTC; cdr3_aa: CASSPSGGPGYEQYF
clone_size: .; v_call: TRBV5-6; d_call: .; j_call: TRBJ2-7; cdr3_nt: TGTGCCAGCAGCTTGGAGGGTCGGGCATACTACGAGCAGTACTTC; cdr3_aa: CASSLEGRAYYEQYF
clone_size: .; v_call: TRBV30; d_call: .; j_call: TRBJ1-2; cdr3_nt: TGTGCCTGGAGTGTGGCAGGGGAAGGAGGCTACACCTTC; cdr3_aa: CAWSVAGEGGYTF
clone_size: .; v_call: TRBV11-3; d_call: .; j_call: TRBJ2-1; cdr3_nt: TGTGCCAGCAGCTCCGGCGCTAGCTCCTACAATGAGCAGTTCTTC; cdr3_aa: CASSSGASSYNEQFF
clone_size: .; v_call: TRBV30; d_call: TRBD2; j_call: TRBJ2-3; cdr3_nt: TGTGCCTGCCGACTCCTAGCGGACATCACAGATACGCAGTATTTT; cdr3_aa: CACRLLADITDTQYF
clone_size: .; v_call: TRBV30; d_call: .; j_call: TRBJ1-2; cdr3_nt: TGTGCCTGGAGTGTACTCGTAGGTGGCTACACCTTC; cdr3_aa: CAWSVLVGGYTF
clone_size: .; v_call: TRBV15; d_call: TRBD2; j_call: TRBJ2-7; cdr3_nt: TGTGCCACCAGCAGAGATCTGGGGTTTGTCAGCGGGAACTACGAGCAGTACTTC; cdr3_aa: CATSRDLGFVSGNYEQYF
clone_size: once; v_call: TRBV6-1; d_call: TRBD1; j_call: TRBJ1-5; cdr3_nt: TGTGCCAGCAGTGAACTCCTCGGACAGGGGCATCAGCCCCAGCATTTT; cdr3_aa: CASSELLGQGHQPQHF